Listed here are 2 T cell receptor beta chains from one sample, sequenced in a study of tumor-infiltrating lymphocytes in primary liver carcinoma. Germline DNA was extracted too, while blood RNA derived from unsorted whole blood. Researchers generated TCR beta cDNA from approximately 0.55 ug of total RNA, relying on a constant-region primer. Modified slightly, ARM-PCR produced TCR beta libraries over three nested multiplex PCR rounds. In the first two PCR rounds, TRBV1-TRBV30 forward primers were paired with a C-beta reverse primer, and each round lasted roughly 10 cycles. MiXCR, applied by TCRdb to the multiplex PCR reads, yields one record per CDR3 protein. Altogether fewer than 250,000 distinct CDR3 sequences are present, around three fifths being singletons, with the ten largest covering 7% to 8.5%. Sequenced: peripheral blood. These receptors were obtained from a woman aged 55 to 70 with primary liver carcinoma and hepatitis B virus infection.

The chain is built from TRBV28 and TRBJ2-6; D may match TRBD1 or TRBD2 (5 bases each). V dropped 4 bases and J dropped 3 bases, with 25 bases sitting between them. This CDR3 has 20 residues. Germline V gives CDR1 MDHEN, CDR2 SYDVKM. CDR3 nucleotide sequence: TGTGCCAGCAGTTCTCAGGTAGGGACGAATCCTATCGGTGGGGCCAACGTCCTGACTTTC. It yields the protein CASSSQVGTNPIGGANVLTF.

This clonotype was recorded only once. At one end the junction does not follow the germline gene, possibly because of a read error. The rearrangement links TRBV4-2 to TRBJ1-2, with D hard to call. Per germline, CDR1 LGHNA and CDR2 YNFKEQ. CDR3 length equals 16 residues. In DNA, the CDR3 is TGTGCCAGCAGCCTAATAGGTGCAGGAACCAACTATGGCTACACATTC. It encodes CASSLIGAGTNYGYTF.